The count of the clone carrying this T cell receptor (beta chain) is one. This entry belongs to a study of CD8+ T cells in alopecia areata. The authors extracted RNA and reverse transcribed it into cDNA as the sequencing template. The repertoire was sequenced with immunoSEQ multiplex PCR; TCRdb's copy has only in-frame clones and lacks some. The sample has more than 95,000 clones, approximately 58% seen once. The CDR3 is made up of 15 amino acids. Germline-derived CDR1 and CDR2 are SGHRS and YFSETQ. The V end lost 6 bases, the J end lost 1 base, and 16 bases lay between the germline ends. This TCR was recovered from a human donor in good health. Material for sequencing was CD4+ T cells sorted from blood. V is TRBV5-1 and J is TRBJ1-2; D gene ambiguous. The CDR3 is CASTAVRNSNYGYTF. DNA for the CDR3: TGCGCCAGCACCGCTGTGCGAAACAGTAACTATGGCTACACCTTC.